This T cell receptor (beta chain) was identified during a study of T-cell reconstitution after alpha-beta-depleted transplantation in children. Germline lookup yields CDR1 MGHDK and CDR2 SYGVNS. V was shortened by 5 bases and J by 5 bases, with 9 bases between the two germline ends. This CDR3 region has 12 residues. The TCRbeta library was prepared with unique molecular identifiers. TCRdb reprocessed the PCR reads with MiXCR, giving one entry per CDR3 protein. The table has about 540,000 distinct CDR3 sequences, 15% to 20% seen once. There are a few counts of this clonotype. The rearrangement joins TRBV25-1 to TRBJ1-1; a possible D gene is TRBD1 (6 bases). The source material was PBMCs from the stem cell graft donor, sampled from the stem cell graft. This receptor was taken from a human donor who donated a stem cell graft to a child with acute lymphoblastic leukemia. Written as DNA, the CDR3 is TGTGCCAGCAGTACAGGGCAAACTGAAGCTTTCTTT. Amino acids: CASSTGQTEAFF.